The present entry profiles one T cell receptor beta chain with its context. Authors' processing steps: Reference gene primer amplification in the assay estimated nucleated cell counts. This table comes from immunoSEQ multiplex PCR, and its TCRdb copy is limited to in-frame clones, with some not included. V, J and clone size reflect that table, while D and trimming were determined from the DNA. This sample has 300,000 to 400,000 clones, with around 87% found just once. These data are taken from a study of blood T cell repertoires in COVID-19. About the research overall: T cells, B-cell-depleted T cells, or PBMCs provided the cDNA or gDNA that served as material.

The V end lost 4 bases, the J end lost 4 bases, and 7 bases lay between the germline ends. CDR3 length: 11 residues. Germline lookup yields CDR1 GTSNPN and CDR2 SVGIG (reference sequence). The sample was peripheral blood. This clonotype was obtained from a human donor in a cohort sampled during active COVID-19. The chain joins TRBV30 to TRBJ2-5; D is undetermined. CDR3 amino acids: CAWNLGETQYF. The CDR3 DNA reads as TGTGCCTGGAATCTAGGAGAGACCCAGTACTTC.